This T cell receptor beta chain was identified in a study of blood T cell repertoires in COVID-19 (dated by TCRdb to 2020 to 2022). In terms of the full investigation: Collaborator samples came from the United States, Italy and Spain and covered acute and convalescent phases of COVID-19. The prospective study material was composed of cDNA or gDNA derived from T cells, B-cell-depleted T cells, or PBMCs. Deeply sampled blood TCRbeta repertoires from subjects exposed to, actively infected with, or recovered from COVID-19 were included in the dataset. The repertoires were released in a freely available public database intended as a resource for research on the immune response to SARS-CoV-2. Samples were obtained from the ongoing ImmuneRACE study (first 160 participants) and from 1,200 or so subjects provided by 6 global collaborators. Nearly every sample came with metadata listing a de-identified subject ID, COVID-19 status, age in years and sex. Where available, HLA class I and class II types were obtained from metadata supplied by the sample provider rather than from assay-based typing. Beyond this particular receptor, the publication reports: The quantity of clinical and demographic metadata differed by source and by participant and was supplied without curation.

TCRbeta CDR3 regions were amplified from genomic DNA using the immunoSEQ Assay, a bias-controlled multiplex PCR. On the study's bioinformatics: The number of nucleated cells in each sample was estimated from the amplification of reference gene primers within the assay. To quantify the absolute abundance of each unique TCRbeta CDR3 rearrangement, sequence reads were collapsed and filtered. For each sample, productive Simpson clonality was calculated by taking the square root of Simpson's diversity index across productive rearrangements. As stored in TCRdb, this immuneACCESS dataset retains in-frame rearrangements with V and J assigned. A fraction of the clones does not appear; measured against another copy, unresolved V genes explain less than half of the discrepancy, and the remainder lacks a known reason. Clone size and the V and J calls come from that table; the DNA yielded D and trimming. The sample table holds roughly 170,000 clones, of which 65% to 85% were seen once. The ten largest account for roughly 4% of the sample.

In regard to this clone: This receptor's antigen is unknown. Per-nucleotide qualities are absent, and no much larger clonotype sits a single base away.

Ends trimmed: V by 6 bases, J by 1 base; bases unmatched to a gene: 3. The CDR3 runs 13 residues from the cysteine to the phenylalanine. The sequence is cut down to CDR3 DNA, 39 bases in frame from base 1. Sequences MDHEN (CDR1) and SYDVKM (CDR2) are obtained from the germline V gene. Enrolling through a virtual design, the prospective study's participants ranged in age from about 18 to 89 years and lived across 20 to 25 United States geographic areas. Cohort assignment in the prospective study relied on participant-reported clinical history from a screening survey and a study questionnaire. Mobile phlebotomists in the prospective study collected whole blood, serum and a nasopharyngeal or oropharyngeal swab from every participant. Prospective study participants could optionally give additional blood draws and questionnaires over a roughly 2-month period. Before DNA extraction, prospective study blood samples were shipped either frozen or at room temperature.

The sequence links TRBV28 to TRBJ2-7; TRBD1 aligns with 7 central bases. This sequence was found in a woman in her forties or fifties in a cohort exposed to, infected with or recovered from COVID-19 (not recorded which). Sequenced: PBMCs or T cells enriched from blood (not recorded which). The nucleotide sequence is TGTGCCAGCAGGTTGACAGGGTCCTACGAGCAGTACTTC. This sequence encodes CASRLTGSYEQYF.